A selection of T cell receptor beta chains follows, all from one sample in a study of post-analysis software for immune sequencing data. TCRdb passed the PCR reads through MiXCR, listing each CDR3 protein once. Of about 770,000 distinct CDR3 sequences listed, just over 45% are singletons. Material: blood. All receptors derive from a girl aged 5 to 17 with multiple sclerosis. Both conserved end residues are part of each CDR3. D genes are given only for firm matches. Rows may omit the clone size; those that give it use once, few, many or a size class.

j_call v_call clone_size d_call cdr3_nt cdr3_aa
TRBJ2-7 TRBV6-5 . . TGTGCCAGCAGGTCGGGGCCGTTGGGGTCCTACGAGCAGTACTTC CASRSGPLGSYEQYF
TRBJ2-7 TRBV6-6 . TRBD2 TGTGCCAGCAGTTACTCAGTGGTAGCGGGAGCCTTATACGAGCAGTACTTC CASSYSVVAGALYEQYF
TRBJ2-7 TRBV29-1 . TRBD2 TGCAGCGTCCATAGCGGGAGCTCCTACGAGCAGTACTTC CSVHSGSSYEQYF
TRBJ1-1 TRBV28 . . TGTGCCAGCAGGATTCCAAGACAGGTCAACACTGAAGCTTTCTTT CASRIPRQVNTEAFF
TRBJ2-7 TRBV7-8 . TRBD1 TGTGCCAGCAGCAGACACAGGGGTTACGAGCAGTACTTC CASSRHRGYEQYF
TRBJ2-7 TRBV20-1 . TRBD1 TGCAGTGCTGTGGGGGACAGGAGCTCCTACGAGCAGTACTTC CSAVGDRSSYEQYF
TRBJ2-3 TRBV12-3/TRBV12-4 . . TGTGCCAGCAGGATATCGTTTAGCACAGATACGCAGTATTTT CASRISFSTDTQYF
TRBJ1-2 TRBV12-3/TRBV12-4 . . TGTGCCAGCAGACTTCACACGGCTGGAGGCTACACCTTC CASRLHTAGGYTF
TRBJ2-1 TRBV20-1 few . TGCAGTGCTAGAGTTTTAGCCTCCTACAATGAGCAGTTCTTC CSARVLASYNEQFF
TRBJ2-3 TRBV20-1 . . TGCAGTGCTAGTCGGCTACTCCTGAACCCAGATACGCAGTATTTT CSASRLLLNPDTQYF
TRBJ2-7 TRBV7-7 few . TGTGCTAGCAGCTTACCGGGTCCCGAGCAGTACTTC CASSLPGPEQYF
TRBJ2-7 TRBV12-3/TRBV12-4 . TRBD2 TGTGCCAGCAGTTTTACGACTAGCGGTACCTACGAGCAGTACTTC CASSFTTSGTYEQYF
TRBJ2-3 TRBV15 . TRBD2 TGTGCCACCAGCAGAGCTTCCCCCGGGGCGGGAGGCCGCGATACGCAGTATTTT CATSRASPGAGGRDTQYF
TRBJ2-3 TRBV3-1 few . TGTGCCAGCAGAACCACAGATACGCAGTATTTT CASRTTDTQYF
TRBJ2-1 TRBV5-1 . . TGCGCCAGCAGCTTGAACGGGATAGGCCCTAATGAGCAGTTCTTC CASSLNGIGPNEQFF
TRBJ2-1 TRBV20-1 . . TGCAGTGCTAGAAGACAGGCCTGGGCGGGAGAGGTAAGGTCCTACAATGAGCAGTTCTTC CSARRQAWAGEVRSYNEQFF
TRBJ2-1 TRBV29-1 few . TGCAGCGTTGAAGATCGGGACGGGAGAGGAGCGGGTGAGCAGTTCTTC CSVEDRDGRGAGEQFF
TRBJ1-5 TRBV28 . TRBD1 TGTGCCAGCAGTACAGGACGGACAGGCTTCAATCAGCCCCAGCATTTT CASSTGRTGFNQPQHF
TRBJ2-7 TRBV7-9 . . TGTGCCAGCAGCTTAGCGGGAGAGTTCCACGAGCAGTACTTC CASSLAGEFHEQYF
TRBJ2-5 TRBV6-2/TRBV6-3 . TRBD2 TGTGCCAGCAGTTACGGCCGACTAGCGGGAGCGGTGCAGTACTTC CASSYGRLAGAVQYF
TRBJ1-6 TRBV9 . . TGTGCCAGCAGCGTAGAGGGGACCAGAAGACGGAATTCACCCCTCCACTTT CASSVEGTRRRNSPLHF
TRBJ2-4 TRBV5-1 . TRBD2 TGCGCCAGCAGCTTGGCCACTCTAGCGGGAGACATTCAGTACTTC CASSLATLAGDIQYF
TRBJ2-7 TRBV20-1 . . TGCAGTGCCTTAACTGGTCACGGGAGTGGGGATGAGCAGTACTTC CSALTGHGSGDEQYF
TRBJ2-1 TRBV6-2/TRBV6-3 many TRBD1 TGTGCCAGCAGTTACGGGACAGGGGAATACAATGAGCAGTTCTTC CASSYGTGEYNEQFF
TRBJ2-5 TRBV20-1 . . TGCAGTGCTAGAGACCCATTTAGGGGCGCCCCCCAAGAGACCCAGTACTTC CSARDPFRGAPQETQYF
TRBJ2-4 TRBV5-6 few . TGTGCCAGCAGCACTAACAGGGCGCTGGACATTCAGTACTTC CASSTNRALDIQYF
TRBJ2-5 TRBV20-1 few TRBD1 TGCAGTGCTAGAGGACAGGGGACAAATGAGCAGTACTTC CSARGQGTNEQYF
TRBJ1-5 TRBV5-1 . . TGCGCCAGCAGCTTGGTGGCAGAGGCCACGGGACAGCCCCAGCATTTT CASSLVAEATGQPQHF
TRBJ2-3 TRBV20-1 . TRBD2 TGCAGTGCTACAATTCTAGCGGGAAAGGTCGATACGCAGTATTTT CSATILAGKVDTQYF
TRBJ2-3 TRBV27 . . TGTGCCAGCAGTTCGCGACCATCCGGCACAGATACGCAGTATTTT CASSSRPSGTDTQYF
TRBJ1-1 TRBV5-1 . . TGCGCCAGCAGCTTCGGGAGCGGGGTAATTCCTGAAGCTTTCTTT CASSFGSGVIPEAFF
TRBJ1-1 TRBV29-1 . . TGCAGCGCAGACCGGGACGGTGGGGACACTGAAGCTTTCTTT CSADRDGGDTEAFF
TRBJ1-2 TRBV6-1 . TRBD1 TGTGCCAGCAGCCCCCTCGAGGGGGCAGAAGCTAACTATGGCTACACCTTC CASSPLEGAEANYGYTF
TRBJ2-3 TRBV18 . TRBD2 TGTGCCAGCTCACCAGGGGGACTACGTCCCACGCAGTATTTT CASSPGGLRPTQYF
TRBJ1-1 TRBV6-2/TRBV6-3 few . TGTGCCAGCACCGGGACTGGTAACGGAGCTTTCTTT CASTGTGNGAFF
TRBJ2-7 TRBV15 . TRBD1 TGTGCCACCAGCAGTTGGGACAGGGTATACGAGCAGTACTTC CATSSWDRVYEQYF
TRBJ2-1 TRBV20-1 . . TGCAGCACAACCGGACGCCTCTACAATGAGCAGTTCTTC CSTTGRLYNEQFF
TRBJ2-1 TRBV15 . . TGTGCCACCAGCAGAGATGAGTCGCTAGCAAAGCAGTTCTTC CATSRDESLAKQFF
TRBJ1-1 TRBV20-1 . . TGCAGTGCTAGAGATCGGGGGAGGTTAGTGACTGAAGCTTTCTTT CSARDRGRLVTEAFF
TRBJ2-7 TRBV5-5 . . TGTGCCAGCAGCTTGGCCAGGGCCACCTACGAGCAGTACTTC CASSLARATYEQYF
TRBJ2-7 TRBV5-1 . . TGCGCCAGCAGCTTCCGGGACGGCCCCTACGAGCAGTACTTC CASSFRDGPYEQYF
TRBJ2-3 TRBV11-2 . TRBD2 TGTGCCAGCAGCTCACACCTTGGCGGGAGGATACGTACGCAGTATTTT CASSSHLGGRIRTQYF
TRBJ2-6 TRBV7-3 . TRBD1 TGTGCCAGCAGCCACCGGGACAGGGCCTCTGGGGCCAACGTCCTGACTTTC CASSHRDRASGANVLTF